What follows is one TCR beta chain and its context. The data originate from a study of Ad26.COV2.S vaccination and SARS-CoV-2 variants. Background on the study: Participants got Ad26.COV2.S intramuscularly, once or twice 56 days apart.

Germline-derived CDR1 and CDR2 are SGHVS and FNYEAQ. V was pared by 2 bases and J by 3 bases, with 6 bases of the junction left unmatched. This CDR3 comprises 15 residues. The sample's treatment: roughly 20 received Ad26.COV2.S at low or high dose, single or two shots; roughly five received placebo; per-sample allocation not given. Specimen acquisition occurred on day 63 following the initial vaccine or placebo injection. Measured with immunoSEQ multiplex PCR; TCRdb has only the in-frame clones, and not every one. This sample yields roughly 700,000 clones, of which about 89% are seen a single time; approximately 1.5% belongs to the top ten.

The V gene is TRBV7-6, the J gene TRBJ2-5; 7 nucleotides align to TRBD2. The receptor comes from a person between 18 and 65 years old who received the Ad26.COV2.S COVID-19 vaccine or a placebo. The material was peripheral blood, obtained in a trial of Ad26.COV2.S vaccine versus placebo. The CDR3 sequence: CASSLTVGTKETQYF. The CDR3 region has the DNA TGTGCCAGCAGCTTAACGGTCGGGACTAAAGAGACCCAGTACTTC.